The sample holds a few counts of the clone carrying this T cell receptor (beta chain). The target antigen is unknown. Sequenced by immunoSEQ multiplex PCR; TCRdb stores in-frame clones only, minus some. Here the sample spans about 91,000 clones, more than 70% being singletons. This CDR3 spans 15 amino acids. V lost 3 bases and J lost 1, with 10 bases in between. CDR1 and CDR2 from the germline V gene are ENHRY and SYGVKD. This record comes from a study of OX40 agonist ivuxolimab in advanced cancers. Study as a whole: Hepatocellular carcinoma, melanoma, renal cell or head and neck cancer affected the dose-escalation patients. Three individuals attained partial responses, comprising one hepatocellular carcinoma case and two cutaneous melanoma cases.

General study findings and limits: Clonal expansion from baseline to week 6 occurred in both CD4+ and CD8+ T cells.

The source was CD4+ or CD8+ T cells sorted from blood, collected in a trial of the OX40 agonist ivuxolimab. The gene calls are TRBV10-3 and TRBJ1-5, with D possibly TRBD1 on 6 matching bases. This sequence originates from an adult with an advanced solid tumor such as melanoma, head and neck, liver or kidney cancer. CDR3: CAISDTGSSNQPQHF. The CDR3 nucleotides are TGTGCCATCAGTGATACAGGGTCAAGCAATCAGCCCCAGCATTTT.